Listed below are T cell receptor beta chains from one sample, sequenced in a study of Ad26.COV2.S vaccination and SARS-CoV-2 variants. The repertoire was sequenced with immunoSEQ multiplex PCR; TCRdb's copy has only in-frame clones and lacks some. The repertoire includes about 98,000 clones, about three quarters of them detected once, and roughly 17% sits in the top ten. The source was peripheral blood, collected after recovery from COVID-19. All receptors derive from a human donor who had recovered from COVID-19. Both conserved end residues are part of each CDR3. The D gene is left open where the match is weak. The listing skips clone size in some rows; elsewhere it reads once, few, many or a size class.

cdr3_nt: TGTGCCAGCGGGAGCTCTGGAAACACCATATATTTT
cdr3_aa: CASGSSGNTIYF
j_call: TRBJ1-3
clone_size: NA
cdr3_length: 12
v_call: TRBV7-6
d_call: NA

cdr3_nt: TGCGCCAGCAGCTTGGCAACTAGTTTCAATGAGCAGTTCTTC
cdr3_aa: CASSLATSFNEQFF
j_call: TRBJ2-1
clone_size: NA
cdr3_length: 14
v_call: TRBV5-1
d_call: NA

cdr3_nt: TGTGCCAGCAGCCGGGGACAGGGGGCCCACAATGAGCAGTTCTTC
cdr3_aa: CASSRGQGAHNEQFF
j_call: TRBJ2-1
clone_size: NA
cdr3_length: 15
v_call: TRBV7-6
d_call: TRBD1

cdr3_nt: TGTGCCACCCGTCGGGGGGGAGGCTACACCTTC
cdr3_aa: CATRRGGGYTF
j_call: TRBJ1-2
clone_size: once
cdr3_length: 11
v_call: TRBV5-6
d_call: NA

cdr3_nt: TGTGCCAGCAGCCAAGGGACAGGGTGGAAGGACGAGCAGTACTTC
cdr3_aa: CASSQGTGWKDEQYF
j_call: TRBJ2-7
clone_size: NA
cdr3_length: 15
v_call: TRBV3-1/TRBV3-2
d_call: TRBD1

cdr3_nt: TGCGCCAAGGGGGCCGTCTCCTACAATGAGCAGTTCTTC
cdr3_aa: CAKGAVSYNEQFF
j_call: TRBJ2-1
clone_size: NA
cdr3_length: 13
v_call: TRBV5-1
d_call: TRBD1

cdr3_nt: TGTGCCAGCAGCGTAGGGGGACAGGGGGGCGACTATGGCTACACCTTC
cdr3_aa: CASSVGGQGGDYGYTF
j_call: TRBJ1-2
clone_size: NA
cdr3_length: 16
v_call: TRBV9
d_call: TRBD1

cdr3_nt: TGTGCCAGCAGTTCTGCAGGGGTCACTGAAGCTTTCTTT
cdr3_aa: CASSSAGVTEAFF
j_call: TRBJ1-1
clone_size: NA
cdr3_length: 13
v_call: TRBV12-3/TRBV12-4
d_call: NA

cdr3_nt: TGTGCCAGCAGCTTAGGGCCTAGCGGTCAAGAGACCCAGTACTTC
cdr3_aa: CASSLGPSGQETQYF
j_call: TRBJ2-5
clone_size: NA
cdr3_length: 15
v_call: TRBV7-3
d_call: TRBD2

cdr3_nt: TGTGCCAGCAGCCCGACGGTGAGGGGCTACACCTTC
cdr3_aa: CASSPTVRGYTF
j_call: TRBJ1-2
clone_size: NA
cdr3_length: 12
v_call: TRBV12-3/TRBV12-4
d_call: NA

cdr3_nt: TGTGCCAGCAGCCCCCGGGGGAATAGCGGGGAGCTGTTTTTT
cdr3_aa: CASSPRGNSGELFF
j_call: TRBJ2-2
clone_size: NA
cdr3_length: 14
v_call: TRBV7-9
d_call: NA

cdr3_nt: TGTGCCTGGAGTCAGGGTTCAATCGGAAACACCATATATTTT
cdr3_aa: CAWSQGSIGNTIYF
j_call: TRBJ1-3
clone_size: few
cdr3_length: 14
v_call: TRBV30
d_call: NA

cdr3_nt: TGTGCCAGCAGCGTCGACAGGGGCGGCTACACCTTC
cdr3_aa: CASSVDRGGYTF
j_call: TRBJ1-2
clone_size: NA
cdr3_length: 12
v_call: TRBV7-9
d_call: TRBD1

cdr3_nt: TGTGCCAGTAGTAAAGTTTTACCAGGGATTAGCACAGATACGCAGTATTTT
cdr3_aa: CASSKVLPGISTDTQYF
j_call: TRBJ2-3
clone_size: NA
cdr3_length: 17
v_call: TRBV19
d_call: NA

cdr3_nt: TGTGCCAGTTCGCCGGAACGGAGGGGCTCACCCCTCCACTTT
cdr3_aa: CASSPERRGSPLHF
j_call: TRBJ1-6
clone_size: few
cdr3_length: 14
v_call: TRBV19
d_call: NA

cdr3_nt: TGTGCCAGCAGTCCGTTAGGCAGGGAGGGTCAGCCCCAGCATTTT
cdr3_aa: CASSPLGREGQPQHF
j_call: TRBJ1-5
clone_size: NA
cdr3_length: 15
v_call: TRBV28
d_call: NA

cdr3_nt: TGTGCCAGCAGTGGGACAGGGTACACTGAAGCTTTCTTT
cdr3_aa: CASSGTGYTEAFF
j_call: TRBJ1-1
clone_size: NA
cdr3_length: 13
v_call: TRBV2
d_call: TRBD1

cdr3_nt: TGCGCCAGCAGCTCAGGCGCCCTTGCAACTAATGAAAAACTGTTTTTT
cdr3_aa: CASSSGALATNEKLFF
j_call: TRBJ1-4
clone_size: NA
cdr3_length: 16
v_call: TRBV5-1
d_call: NA

cdr3_nt: TGTGCCAGCAGTGAATACAGGGAAATTGGCGGGGAGCTGTTTTTT
cdr3_aa: CASSEYREIGGELFF
j_call: TRBJ2-2
clone_size: NA
cdr3_length: 15
v_call: TRBV6-1
d_call: NA

cdr3_nt: TGCAGCGTTGAGGGTAGGGGGGAGTCCTACGAGCAGTACTTC
cdr3_aa: CSVEGRGESYEQYF
j_call: TRBJ2-7
clone_size: NA
cdr3_length: 14
v_call: TRBV29-1
d_call: NA

cdr3_nt: TGTGCCAGGAAGCCCGTGGTTGGCACCTACGAGCAGTACTTC
cdr3_aa: CARKPVVGTYEQYF
j_call: TRBJ2-7
clone_size: few
cdr3_length: 14
v_call: TRBV2
d_call: NA

cdr3_nt: TGTGCCAGCAGTCTAGGTTGGGATCCAAATGGCTACACCTTC
cdr3_aa: CASSLGWDPNGYTF
j_call: TRBJ1-2
clone_size: NA
cdr3_length: 14
v_call: TRBV28
d_call: NA

cdr3_nt: TGTGCCAGCAGCCAAGATCGAGGACACACTGAAGCTTTCTTT
cdr3_aa: CASSQDRGHTEAFF
j_call: TRBJ1-1
clone_size: NA
cdr3_length: 14
v_call: TRBV3-1/TRBV3-2
d_call: NA

cdr3_nt: TGTGCCAGCAGTGATGGCTATGGCTACACCTTC
cdr3_aa: CASSDGYGYTF
j_call: TRBJ1-2
clone_size: few
cdr3_length: 11
v_call: TRBV25-1
d_call: NA

cdr3_nt: TGTGCCAGCAGCCAGGGGACAGGGAGGGCGAAAGCTTTCTTT
cdr3_aa: CASSQGTGRAKAFF
j_call: TRBJ1-1
clone_size: few
cdr3_length: 14
v_call: TRBV7-9
d_call: TRBD1

cdr3_nt: TGTGCCAGCAGTGTAAGAAGGGGAGTGGATGGGACAGGGACGAGTACTGAAGCTTTCTTT
cdr3_aa: CASSVRRGVDGTGTSTEAFF
j_call: TRBJ1-1
clone_size: few
cdr3_length: 20
v_call: TRBV2
d_call: TRBD1

cdr3_nt: TGTGCCAGCAGCGTAGAGGACAGGGGAGAGACCCAGTACTTC
cdr3_aa: CASSVEDRGETQYF
j_call: TRBJ2-5
clone_size: NA
cdr3_length: 14
v_call: TRBV9
d_call: TRBD1

cdr3_nt: TGTGCCAGCAGCTTGCGAGGGGTCGACGCAACTAATGAAAAACTGTTTTTT
cdr3_aa: CASSLRGVDATNEKLFF
j_call: TRBJ1-4
clone_size: NA
cdr3_length: 17
v_call: TRBV7-2
d_call: NA

cdr3_nt: TGTGCCAGCATCGCGGGTTTCTCTTCCCGATATAAGGGCTCCTACGAGCAGTACTTC
cdr3_aa: CASIAGFSSRYKGSYEQYF
j_call: TRBJ2-7
clone_size: NA
cdr3_length: 19
v_call: TRBV28
d_call: NA

cdr3_nt: TGTGCCAGCAGCCTCAGCGGGCTAGGAGAGACCCAGTACTTC
cdr3_aa: CASSLSGLGETQYF
j_call: TRBJ2-5
clone_size: once
cdr3_length: 14
v_call: TRBV5-4
d_call: NA

cdr3_nt: TGTGCCAGCAGTTTATCGGCTAGGGGGCGGACTGAAGCTTTCTTT
cdr3_aa: CASSLSARGRTEAFF
j_call: TRBJ1-1
clone_size: NA
cdr3_length: 15
v_call: TRBV27
d_call: TRBD1

cdr3_nt: TGTGCCATCAGTGCGGGTGGAGACTATGGCTACACCTTC
cdr3_aa: CAISAGGDYGYTF
j_call: TRBJ1-2
clone_size: NA
cdr3_length: 13
v_call: TRBV10-3
d_call: NA

cdr3_nt: TGTGCCAGCAGTTTAGGCCCAGTCTATGGCTACACCTTC
cdr3_aa: CASSLGPVYGYTF
j_call: TRBJ1-2
clone_size: NA
cdr3_length: 13
v_call: TRBV12-3/TRBV12-4
d_call: NA

cdr3_nt: TGTGCCAGCAGCCAGCTCCCCCCAGGGGGAGAGACCCAGTACTTC
cdr3_aa: CASSQLPPGGETQYF
j_call: TRBJ2-5
clone_size: NA
cdr3_length: 15
v_call: TRBV3-1/TRBV3-2
d_call: TRBD1